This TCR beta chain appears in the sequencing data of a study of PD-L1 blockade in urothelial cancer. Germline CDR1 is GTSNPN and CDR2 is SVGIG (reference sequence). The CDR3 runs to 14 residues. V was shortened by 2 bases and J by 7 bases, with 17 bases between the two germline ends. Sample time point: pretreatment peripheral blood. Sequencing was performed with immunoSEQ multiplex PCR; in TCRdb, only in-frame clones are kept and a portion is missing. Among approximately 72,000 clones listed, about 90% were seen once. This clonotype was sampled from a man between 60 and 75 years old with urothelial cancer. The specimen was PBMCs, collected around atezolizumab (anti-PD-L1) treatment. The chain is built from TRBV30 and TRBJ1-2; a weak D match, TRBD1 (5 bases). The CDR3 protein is CAWSWGGGSVGYTF. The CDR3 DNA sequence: TGTGCCTGGAGTTGGGGCGGGGGGTCTGTTGGCTACACCTTC.